These 27 T cell receptor beta chains were sequenced from one sample in a study of blood T cell repertoires in COVID-19. The assay was immunoSEQ multiplex PCR, and TCRdb's table has in-frame clones only and misses some. This table holds some 140,000 clones, 79% found once. The sample comprised peripheral blood. All receptors come from a man aged 55-75 years with acute or convalescent COVID-19.

The chain employs TRBV6-2 or TRBV6-3 and TRBJ2-7, with 10 nucleotides matching TRBD2. This CDR3 comprises 16 residues. Germline V CDR1 and CDR2: MNHEY, SVGEGT. The V and J ends lost 2 bases and 3 bases, in that order; junction bases with no gene match: 7. This CDR3 reads CASSYESLAGVYEQYF. The CDR3, as DNA: TGTGCCAGCAGTTACGAATCTCTAGCGGGGGTCTACGAGCAGTACTTC.

The chain links TRBV19 to TRBJ2-7, with 9 bases fitting TRBD2. The CDR3 runs to 14 residues. Per germline, CDR1 LNHDA and CDR2 SQIVND (reference sequence). The V and J ends lost 6 bases and 2 bases, in that order; junction bases with no gene match: 5. CDR3 in DNA: TGTGCCAGTAGCTTAGCGGGAGCGGCCTACGAGCAGTACTTC. This gives the protein CASSLAGAAYEQYF.

The chain has TRBV5-4 and TRBJ2-2; D ambiguous. Between the trimmed V and J ends, which lost 0 bases and 4 bases, there was a span of 10 bases. The CDR3 covers 15 residues. Germline CDR1 reads SGHNT; CDR2 reads YYREEE (reference sequence). The CDR3 DNA sequence: TGTGCCAGCAGCTTGGGCAGGTTAGGCACCGGGGAGCTGTTTTTT. The encoded protein is CASSLGRLGTGELFF.

CDR3 protein: CASRGQDRVNTEAFF. DNA of the CDR3: TGTGCCAGTAGGGGACAGGACCGGGTTAACACTGAAGCTTTCTTT. V usage is TRBV19 and J usage is TRBJ1-1, with 8 bases fitting TRBD1. Trimming removed 6 bases from V and 2 bases from J; junction bases left unmatched: 8. Germline lookup yields CDR1 LNHDA and CDR2 SQIVND (reference sequence). This CDR3 is built from 15 residues.

This clone was recorded many times. The V and J genes are TRBV5-1 and TRBJ1-1; possible D gene TRBD1, 5 bases. Deletions cut 3 bases from V and 2 bases from J, with 11 bases between. The CDR3 has 14 amino acids. Per germline, CDR1 SGHRS and CDR2 YFSETQ. The CDR3 bases are TGCGCCAGCAGCTCGACAGCAGGAAACACTGAAGCTTTCTTT. Translated: CASSSTAGNTEAFF.

The chain employs TRBV19 and TRBJ2-1; 11 bases match TRBD2. Germline CDR1 LNHDA, CDR2 SQIVND (reference sequence). CDR3 length equals 18 residues. Trimming cost V 7 bases and J 7 bases; bases outside gene matches: 18. The CDR3 spells CASTLRRTSGSRTNEQFF. The CDR3 coding sequence is TGTGCCAGTACCCTTAGGAGAACTAGCGGGAGTCGGACAAATGAGCAGTTCTTC.

V gene TRBV27 combines with J gene TRBJ1-5; maybe TRBD1 (5 bases). CDR3 length: 14 residues. The germline V and J ends were trimmed by 3 bases and 7 bases, with 13 bases remaining between them. Germline CDR1 MNHEY, CDR2 SMNVEV (reference sequence). The CDR3 loop reads CASSLSAGYQPQHF. CDR3 bases: TGTGCCAGCAGTTTGTCGGCAGGGTACCAGCCCCAGCATTTT.

This clone was counted a single time. The chain recombines TRBV7-2 with TRBJ1-2, with D perhaps matching TRBD1 (6 bases). The ends were cut back, 1 base at V and 8 bases at J, with 17 bases in the middle. Per the germline V gene, CDR1 is SGHTA and CDR2 is FQGNSA. The CDR3 loop spans 15 amino acids. This chain's CDR3 is CASSLEAVRGIGYTF. CDR3 coding DNA: TGTGCCAGCAGCTTAGAGGCAGTCAGGGGCATAGGCTACACCTTC.

The chain couples TRBV9 to TRBJ1-1; D remains unclear. Deletions cut 3 bases from V and 4 bases from J, with 10 bases between. The CDR3 spans 13 residues. In germline, CDR1 is SGDLS, CDR2 YYNGEE. The CDR3 here is CASSEVGSTEAFF. CDR3 sequence (DNA): TGTGCCAGCAGCGAAGTGGGGAGCACTGAAGCTTTCTTT.

The chain combines TRBV4-2 with TRBJ2-6; D ambiguous. This CDR3 has 17 amino acids. Trimming removed 0 bases at V and 2 bases at J, with 11 bases between. Germline V CDR1 and CDR2: LGHNA, YNFKEQ. The CDR3 sequence is CASSQEALQAGANVLTF. In DNA, the CDR3 is TGTGCCAGCAGCCAAGAGGCGCTGCAGGCTGGGGCCAACGTCCTGACTTTC.

The rearrangement links TRBV7-9 to TRBJ2-5; 8 bases agree with TRBD2. Trimming at V came to 10 bases and at J to 5 bases, leaving 12 bases not matched to a gene. CDR1 and CDR2 (germline): SEHNR, FQNEAQ (reference sequence). This CDR3 region has 14 residues. CDR3 coding DNA: TGTGCCACCTCCCAGCGGGAGTATAGGGAGACCCAGTACTTC. Translating gives CATSQREYRETQYF.

This clone has more than one count but fewer than ten. This chain joins TRBV2 and TRBJ1-5; weak D call: TRBD1 (6 bases). The germline gives CDR1 SNHLY, CDR2 FYNNEI. The ends were cut back, 5 bases at V and 2 bases at J, with 16 bases in the middle. This CDR3 contains 16 residues. The CDR3 loop is CASSIPQGGGNQPQHF. The CDR3 region has the DNA TGTGCCAGCAGTATACCCCAAGGGGGAGGCAATCAGCCCCAGCATTTT.

The chain joins TRBV15 to TRBJ1-1; no reliable D call. The germline V gene has CDR1 LNHNV and CDR2 YYDKDF (reference sequence). This CDR3 is 14 amino acids long. V shed 2 bases and J shed 0 bases, with 7 bases lying between them. The CDR3 here is CATSRTGMNTEAFF. The CDR3 nucleotides are TGTGCCACCAGCAGAACGGGAATGAACACTGAAGCTTTCTTT.

V gene TRBV4-2 combines with J gene TRBJ2-7, with TRBD1 identical over 8 bases. The V gene end was trimmed by 3 bases and the J gene end by 5 bases; junction bases not matched to a gene: 15. CDR3 length: 17 amino acids. Germline values: CDR1 LGHNA, CDR2 YNFKEQ. CDR3 sequence reads: CASSHDTNRDRHNEQYF. CDR3 coding DNA: TGTGCCAGCAGCCACGATACGAACCGGGACAGGCACAACGAGCAGTACTTC.

This rearrangement joins TRBV7-6 to TRBJ2-3; the D gene is possibly TRBD2 (5 bases). V was clipped by 4 bases and J by 0 bases, with 14 bases between them. CDR1 SGHVS and CDR2 FNYEAQ come from the germline V gene. This CDR3 is built from 16 residues. The DNA for the CDR3 is TGTGCCAGCAGCTCAGAGGGCGGGCGTAGCACAGATACGCAGTATTTT. Its translation is CASSSEGGRSTDTQYF. The full variable domain, completed using reference TRBV7-6 and TRBJ2-3, is GAGVSQSPRYKVTKRGQDVALRCDPISGHVSLYWYRQALGQGPEFLTYFNYEAQQDKSGLPNDRFSAERPEGSISTLTIQRTEQRDSAMYRCASSSEGGRSTDTQYFGPGTRLTVL.

The V gene is TRBV9, the J gene TRBJ2-2, with 7 bases that match TRBD2. Looked up from germline, CDR1 is SGDLS and CDR2 is YYNGEE. V was clipped by 0 bases and J by 5 bases; unmatched bases: 7. The length of the CDR3 is 16 residues. CDR3 coding DNA: TGTGCCAGCAGCGTAGCGGTTAGGGGAGGGACCGGGGAGCTGTTTTTT. It is translated as CASSVAVRGGTGELFF.

This chain connects TRBV24-1 to TRBJ1-2; D is perhaps TRBD1 (5 bases). Germline V lookup: CDR1 KGHDR, CDR2 SFDVKD. This CDR3 region has 13 residues. Trimming pared 4 bases from V and 5 bases from J, leaving 10 bases between. The CDR3 is CATSDIDSYGYTF. For the CDR3, the DNA is TGTGCCACCAGTGACATTGACAGTTATGGCTACACCTTC.

V and J are TRBV7-2 and TRBJ1-4; D not certain. Trimming pared 5 bases from V and 5 bases from J, leaving 12 bases between. The CDR3 has 14 residues. Germline V gene sequence: CDR1 SGHTA, CDR2 FQGNSA. The CDR3 reads CASSTGLSNEKLFF. Here the CDR3 DNA reads TGTGCCAGCAGCACCGGACTTTCGAATGAAAAACTGTTTTTT.

The chain links TRBV6-5 to TRBJ2-7; D is ambiguous. The germline V and J ends were trimmed by 8 bases and 5 bases, with 16 bases remaining between them. This CDR3 is 13 amino acids long. Germline CDR1 is MNHEY and CDR2 is SVGAGI. This CDR3 reads CASGNTARHEQYF. The CDR3 DNA reads TGTGCCAGCGGTAATACAGCTCGGCACGAGCAGTACTTC.

This clone has only a few counts. The chain links TRBV4-3 to TRBJ1-6; 8 bases line up with TRBD1. Germline lookup yields CDR1 LGHNA and CDR2 YSLEER. Trimming at V came to 0 bases and at J to 8 bases, leaving 3 bases not matched to a gene. CDR3 length: 15 residues. This CDR3 reads CASSQDLTGDSPLHF. In DNA form, the CDR3 reads TGCGCCAGCAGCCAAGATCTGACAGGGGATTCACCCCTCCACTTT.

The chain joins TRBV5-1 to TRBJ1-4, with D uncertain. The CDR3 has 16 residues. Germline loops: CDR1 SGHRS, CDR2 YFSETQ. Trimming shortened V by 3 bases and J by 3 bases, and 15 bases separated the two germline ends. CDR3 in DNA: TGCGCCAGCAGCTCCGGTTCGTGGGGAGCTAATGAAAAACTGTTTTTT. This sequence encodes CASSSGSWGANEKLFF.

This sequence joins TRBV7-2 and TRBJ1-1; tentatively, D is TRBD1 (5 bases). V lost 0 bases and J 4 bases, leaving 9 bases between the germline ends. Germline CDR1 reads SGHTA; CDR2 reads FQGNSA. This CDR3 is built from 14 residues. The CDR3: CASSLADQGTEAFF. Written as DNA, the CDR3 is TGTGCCAGCAGCTTAGCGGACCAGGGCACTGAAGCTTTCTTT.

This rearrangement joins TRBV27 to TRBJ2-5; 8 nucleotides agree with TRBD1. Germline CDR1 is MNHEY and CDR2 is SMNVEV (reference sequence). The V and J ends lost 7 bases and 2 bases, in that order; junction bases with no gene match: 15. This CDR3 is built from 17 residues. CDR3 DNA sequence: TGTGCCAGCACCCCAGGGGGCGGCCTCCCCGGGCAAGAGACCCAGTACTTC. It specifies CASTPGGGLPGQETQYF.

The gene calls are TRBV5-1 and TRBJ2-1, with TRBD2 matching 8 bases. J gave up 7 bases and V 5 bases, and 5 bases lay outside the gene matches. The CDR3 loop spans 13 amino acids. Germline CDR1 and CDR2: SGHRS and YFSETQ. CDR3 loop: CASSLAGPNEQFF. As DNA, the CDR3 is TGCGCCAGCAGTTTAGCGGGACCGAATGAGCAGTTCTTC.

This clone was recorded a few times. The rearrangement links TRBV18 to TRBJ1-2; weak D call: TRBD1 (6 bases). Germline CDR1 reads KGHSH; CDR2 reads LQKENI. Trimming took off 4 bases at V and 2 bases at J, with 14 bases between the two ends. CDR3 length equals 15 residues. CDR3 sequence: CASSRGGLINYGYTF. For the CDR3, the DNA is TGTGCCAGCTCACGCGGGGGCCTAATCAACTATGGCTACACCTTC.

V gene TRBV3-1 (or the pseudogene TRBV3-2) combines with J gene TRBJ2-1; perhaps TRBD2 as D (5 bases). Looked up from germline, CDR1 is LGHDT and CDR2 is YNNKEL (reference sequence). V was pared by 9 bases and J by 3 bases, with 15 bases between. The CDR3 consists of 14 residues. The CDR3 protein is CASLASEDYNEQFF. DNA of the CDR3: TGTGCCAGTTTGGCATCGGAGGACTACAATGAGCAGTTCTTC.

The chain employs TRBV7-9 and TRBJ2-1, with D perhaps TRBD2 (5 bases). Germline V CDR1 and CDR2: SEHNR, FQNEAQ (reference sequence). The CDR3 has 15 residues. Trimming removed 1 base at V and 5 bases at J, with 12 bases between. CDR3 in DNA: TGTGCCAGCAGCTTAGTTGGCTCCGGGAACAATGAGCAGTTCTTC. Translating gives CASSLVGSGNNEQFF.